What follows are 27 T cell receptor beta chains derived from one specimen sequenced in a study of T cell clones after liver transplantation (dated by TCRdb to between 2017 and 2020). The method was the immunoSEQ multiplex PCR assay. Entries here come from immuneACCESS through TCRdb and include only in-frame sequences with V and J called. Some clones fail to appear in such tables; in the studies checked, an unresolved V gene covers under half of the shortfall, and the cause of the remainder is unknown. Present in this sample are around 70,000 clones, about 91% of which were seen just once. 0.95% to 1% of the sample lies in the top ten. The specimen was CD4+ T cells from blood, collected about 27 months after liver transplant. These receptors originate from a human patient who received a liver transplant. Some T cells seen after a transplant may have their origin in the graft donor.

The CDR3 bases are TGTGCCAGCAGCTTAGGACTAGCGGGTAATGAGCAGTTCTTC. Translation: CASSLGLAGNEQFF. V and J are TRBV11-2 and TRBJ2-1; TRBD2 agrees at 10 bases. Unmatched junction bases numbered 1, after V lost 1 base and J lost 7 bases. The CDR3 covers 14 residues. CDR1 and CDR2 (germline): SGHAT, FQNNGV.

In this sample, this clone turned up once. J is TRBJ2-1 and V is TRBV5-4, with 10 positions matching TRBD2. Germline V lookup: CDR1 SGHNT, CDR2 YYREEE (reference sequence). V lost 1 base to trimming and J lost 4 bases; unmatched junction nucleotides: 2. The CDR3 spans 15 residues. The CDR3 region is CASSLWGLAYNEQFF. Written as DNA, the CDR3 is TGTGCCAGCAGCTTGTGGGGACTAGCGTACAATGAGCAGTTCTTC.

This clone was recorded a few times. This chain connects TRBV10-3 to TRBJ1-2; no reliable D call. Trimming pared 2 bases from V and 4 bases from J, leaving 5 bases between. Germline values: CDR1 ENHRY, CDR2 SYGVKD. This CDR3 is built from 12 residues. CDR3 in amino acids: CAISEAVYGYTF. Written as DNA, the CDR3 is TGTGCCATCAGTGAGGCGGTCTATGGCTACACCTTC.

The rearrangement joins TRBV9 to TRBJ2-5, with 8 bases that match TRBD1. CDR3 size: 15 residues. CDR1 SGDLS and CDR2 YYNGEE come from the germline V gene. V lost 0 bases, J lost 5 bases, and 6 bases stayed unmatched. The CDR3 is CASSVGQGARETQYF. CDR3 nucleotide sequence: TGTGCCAGCAGCGTAGGGCAGGGGGCGCGGGAGACCCAGTACTTC.

The rearrangement uses TRBV28 and TRBJ2-7, with 8 bases matching TRBD1. V shed 4 bases and J 1 base; nucleotides not matched to a gene: 15. This CDR3 has 18 amino acids. Germline CDR1 is MDHEN and CDR2 is SYDVKM. The DNA of the CDR3 is TGTGCCAGCAGTTCTTTAGGGGGCGACAGGGGCCTTTCCTACGAGCAGTACTTC. It yields the protein CASSSLGGDRGLSYEQYF.

This clone was seen a single time. This chain uses TRBV5-6 with TRBJ2-7; D may be TRBD1 (6 bases). The CDR3 covers 16 residues. Germline CDR1 SGHDT, CDR2 YYEEEE. Trimming shortened V by 0 bases and J by 3 bases, and 16 bases separated the two germline ends. The CDR3 protein is CASSLAGTLTLYEQYF. CDR3 in DNA: TGTGCCAGCAGCTTGGCCGGGACACTAACCCTCTACGAGCAGTACTTC. The full variable domain, in which reference TRBV5-6 and TRBJ2-7 provide the parts outside the CDR3, is DAGVTQSPTHLIKTRGQQVTLRCSPKSGHDTVSWYQQALGQGPQFIFQYYEEEERQRGNFPDRFSGHQFPNYSSELNVNALLLGDSALYLCASSLAGTLTLYEQYFGPGTRLTVT.

V and J are TRBV7-3 and TRBJ2-1; the D gene is possibly TRBD2 (6 bases). V lost 6 bases to trimming and J lost 0 bases, with 12 bases between them. CDR3 length: 15 amino acids. From germline, CDR1 is SGHTA and CDR2 FQGTGA. The CDR3, as DNA: TGTGCCAGCAGTCCGGGGGTCCCCTCCTACAATGAGCAGTTCTTC. Translated: CASSPGVPSYNEQFF.

The chain uses TRBV2 and TRBJ2-7; 8 bases map to TRBD1. Germline CDR1 reads SNHLY; CDR2 reads FYNNEI. Trimming at V came to 8 bases and at J to 3 bases, leaving 0 bases not matched to a gene. This CDR3 spans 11 amino acids. CDR3 sequence: CASGQGYEQYF. The CDR3 region has the DNA TGTGCCAGCGGACAGGGCTACGAGCAGTACTTC.

This clone was seen just once. The gene calls are TRBV12-5 and TRBJ2-5; D call uncertain. Between the trimmed V and J ends, which lost 2 bases and 2 bases, there was a span of 3 bases. CDR1 is LGHNT and CDR2 is FRNRAP in the germline V gene. This CDR3 region has 12 residues. This CDR3 is CASGLIQETQYF. The CDR3 DNA reads as TGTGCTAGTGGTTTGATACAAGAGACCCAGTACTTC.

The CDR3, as DNA: TGCAGTGCTACCCAGGGGATCAGCTACACCTTC. The encoded protein is CSATQGISYTF. The genes are TRBV20-1 and TRBJ1-2; a weak D match, TRBD1 (6 bases). CDR1 DFQATT and CDR2 SNEGSKA come from the germline V gene (reference sequence). CDR3 size: 11 residues. V lost 4 bases, J lost 9 bases, and 12 bases lay in between.

The chain couples TRBV6-6 to TRBJ2-4, with D possibly TRBD2 on 5 matching bases. The CDR3 extends over 16 amino acids. The V gene lost 6 bases and the J gene lost 0 bases, with 15 bases spanning the gap. The V gene's germline CDR1 is MNHNY and CDR2 SVGAGI (reference sequence). This CDR3 reads CASRSPAERAKNIQYF. DNA for the CDR3: TGTGCCAGCAGATCCCCAGCGGAGAGAGCCAAAAACATTCAGTACTTC.

The chain is built from TRBV19 and TRBJ2-1; 7 bases line up with TRBD1. V lost 5 bases to trimming and J lost 5 bases; unmatched junction nucleotides: 6. The germline V gene encodes CDR1 LNHDA and CDR2 SQIVND (reference sequence). CDR3 length: 14 residues. CDR3 nucleotide sequence: TGTGCCAGTAGTCCCCGGGACAGTGACAATGAGCAGTTCTTC. This codes for CASSPRDSDNEQFF.

V is TRBV5-4 and J is TRBJ2-7; D ambiguous. The CDR3 consists of 14 residues. V shed 3 bases and J shed 6 bases, with 16 bases lying between them. Per the germline V gene, CDR1 is SGHNT and CDR2 is YYREEE (reference sequence). Here the CDR3 DNA reads TGTGCCAGCAGCTCCGCCGATGGGGTTTTCGAGCAGTACTTC. This codes for CASSSADGVFEQYF.

A single count supports this clone. The chain is built from TRBV6-1 and TRBJ1-1; no reliable D call. Looked up from germline, CDR1 is MNHNS and CDR2 is SASEGT. V lost 7 bases to trimming and J lost 7 bases, with 19 bases between them. The CDR3 has 14 amino acids. The CDR3 spells CASINGGVLDEAFF. CDR3 sequence (DNA): TGTGCCAGCATCAACGGTGGGGTCTTGGATGAAGCTTTCTTT.

The chain carries TRBV7-2 and TRBJ2-1; the match to TRBD2 covers 10 bases. The CDR3 is made up of 15 amino acids. In germline, CDR1 is SGHTA, CDR2 FQGNSA. The V and J ends lost 6 bases and 7 bases, in that order; junction bases with no gene match: 9. DNA for the CDR3: TGTGCCAGCAGACCTAAGCGGGAGGGCCTGAATGAGCAGTTCTTC. This sequence encodes CASRPKREGLNEQFF.

The chain uses TRBV7-3 and TRBJ2-7, with D possibly TRBD1 on 7 matching bases. The CDR3 has 16 residues. From germline, CDR1 is SGHTA and CDR2 FQGTGA. V lost 0 bases and J lost 5, with 17 bases in between. The CDR3 DNA sequence: TGTGCCAGCAGCTTAACGGAGGAGGGGGCGATCGACGAGCAGTACTTC. Translation gives CASSLTEEGAIDEQYF.

This chain connects TRBV11-3 to TRBJ1-1, with unresolved D. Germline CDR1 is SGHNT and CDR2 is YENEEA. V lost 5 bases and J lost 0, with 10 bases in between. This CDR3 comprises 14 residues. The CDR3 DNA reads as TGTGCCAGCAGCACCGGCATTATGAACACTGAAGCTTTCTTT. It encodes CASSTGIMNTEAFF.

The V and J genes are TRBV6-5 and TRBJ2-3, with D possibly being TRBD1 (5 bases). Germline V gene sequence: CDR1 MNHEY, CDR2 SVGAGI. V was cut by 6 bases and J by 2 bases, with 15 bases left in between. The CDR3 contains 15 residues. The CDR3 reads CASSLRGFDTDTQYF. The CDR3 DNA sequence: TGTGCCAGCAGCCTAAGGGGATTTGACACAGATACGCAGTATTTT.

The chain joins TRBV7-7 to TRBJ1-4, with D tentatively TRBD1 (6 bases). This CDR3 spans 15 amino acids. Per germline, CDR1 SSHAT and CDR2 FNYEAQ (reference sequence). Trimming took 5 bases from V and 8 from J, leaving 18 bases between them. The CDR3 DNA follows: TGTGCCAGCAGCCCAAGAGCAGGGGAGGGCGAAAAACTGTTTTTT. It codes for CASSPRAGEGEKLFF.

The chain couples TRBV11-3 to TRBJ2-1, with 13 nucleotides matching TRBD2. Germline V gene sequence: CDR1 SGHNT, CDR2 YENEEA. The length of the CDR3 is 13 residues. The V gene end was trimmed by 5 bases and the J gene end by 15 bases; junction bases not matched to a gene: 7. The CDR3 DNA is TGTGCCAGCAGCCCGGGACTAGCGGGATCGCTGTTCTTC. This gives the protein CASSPGLAGSLFF.

The V and J genes are TRBV5-1 and TRBJ1-4, with a weak D call TRBD1 (5 bases). This CDR3 has 15 amino acids. Germline CDR1 and CDR2: SGHRS and YFSETQ. With 4 bases removed from V and 5 bases from J, the gap between germline ends came to 15 bases. The CDR3 DNA reads as TGCGCCAGCAGCACCACGGGGGTAAGAAATGAAAAACTGTTTTTT. Its protein is CASSTTGVRNEKLFF.

V gene TRBV11-1 combines with J gene TRBJ2-5; D may be TRBD1 (5 bases). The CDR3 sequence is 15 residues long. CDR1 SGHAT and CDR2 FQDESV come from the germline V gene (reference sequence). V was trimmed by 9 bases and J by 1 base, leaving 18 bases between them. The CDR3 reads CASRFRAGFQETQYF. As DNA, the CDR3 is TGTGCCAGTCGGTTCCGCGCAGGGTTCCAAGAGACCCAGTACTTC.

The chain combines TRBV10-3 with TRBJ2-1; TRBD1 matches 8 bases. Per germline, CDR1 ENHRY and CDR2 SYGVKD. CDR3 length: 16 amino acids. V dropped 5 bases and J dropped 0; count of bases not matched to a gene: 6. CDR3 region: CAISRTGSSSYNEQFF. Here the CDR3 DNA reads TGTGCCATCAGTCGGACAGGGAGTAGCTCCTACAATGAGCAGTTCTTC.

This clone was seen a single time. This sequence joins TRBV19 and TRBJ1-1, with 8 positions matching TRBD1. CDR1 and CDR2 (germline): LNHDA, SQIVND (reference sequence). V lost 5 bases to trimming and J lost 7 bases; unmatched junction nucleotides: 9. The CDR3 runs to 14 residues. This CDR3 is CASSPRTGSLEAFF. Here the CDR3 DNA reads TGTGCCAGTAGTCCCCGGACAGGGTCTCTTGAAGCTTTCTTT.

The CDR3: CASSFTGSTDTQYF. The CDR3 nucleotides read TGCGCCAGCAGCTTCACAGGGAGCACAGATACGCAGTATTTT. V is TRBV5-1 and J is TRBJ2-3; D perhaps matches TRBD1 (6 bases). Trimming stripped 2 bases from V and 0 bases from J, with 7 bases between. The CDR3 contains 14 residues. The germline V gene has CDR1 SGHRS and CDR2 YFSETQ.

The V gene is TRBV14, the J gene TRBJ2-2; no firm D call. V was pared by 2 bases and J by 4 bases, with 14 bases between. There are 16 residues in the CDR3. The germline CDR1 and CDR2 sequences are SGHDN and FVKESK. DNA for the CDR3: TGTGCCAGCAGCCAAAATTCAGGTCATCGCACCGGGGAGCTGTTTTTT. Translating gives CASSQNSGHRTGELFF.

The gene calls are TRBV5-7 and TRBJ2-5; tentatively, D is TRBD1 (6 bases). TRBV5-7 qualifies as an ORF whose function is uncertain. Trimming removed 5 bases at V and 5 bases at J, with 10 bases between. The CDR3 is 12 residues long. CDR3 nucleotide sequence: TGTGCCAGCAGTACAGGGTTGGAGACCCAGTACTTC. This translates into CASSTGLETQYF.